This T cell receptor beta chain was recovered during a study of regulatory T cells in long-lasting Graves disease. This clonotype occurred many times. Its antigen is currently unknown. Findings and caveats of the study: Persistent patients shared more public clonotypes (fewer than 3,000) than newly diagnosed patients (under 1,000).

For TCR beta, libraries came from iRepertoire HTBI primers and Arm-PCR of CDR3 regions. A single record per CDR3 protein comes from TCRdb applying MiXCR to the multiplex PCR reads. The sample carries roughly 450,000 distinct CDR3 sequences, around 20% recorded once. CDR3 length equals 13 residues. The V end lost 8 bases, the J end lost 7 bases, and 15 bases lay between the germline ends. Germline V gene sequence: CDR1 SGHVS, CDR2 FNYEAQ. The sample's time point: persistent/refractory GD, antithyroid drugs over 5 years with positive TRAb. The TCR library was prepared using RNA isolated from PBMCs. The authors diagnosed Graves' disease using American Thyroid Association guidelines.

The input for sequencing was peripheral blood mononuclear cells (PBMCs), taken when the disease was refractory, from a patient treated with antithyroid drugs. The chain carries TRBV7-6 and TRBJ1-5; no clear D gene. This clonotype was obtained from a female donor with Graves disease. CDR3 in amino acids: CASSAEVGQPQHF. The CDR3 coding sequence is TGTGCCAGCTCGGCCGAAGTTGGGCAGCCCCAGCATTTT.